Listed here are 30 T cell receptor beta chains from one sample, sequenced in a study of long-term antiretroviral therapy in people with HIV. The assay, immunoSEQ v3.0, was run at survey level. The repertoire was sequenced with immunoSEQ multiplex PCR; TCRdb's copy has only in-frame clones and lacks some. The repertoire has approximately 28,000 clones, roughly 80% of them found once; the top ten carry about 10%. This specimen consisted of unsorted PBMCs, obtained 0.8 years before starting antiretroviral therapy. These receptors all come from a man younger than 35 with HIV.

The chain links TRBV7-3 to TRBJ2-2; D ambiguous. Germline loops: CDR1 SGHTA, CDR2 FQGTGA. CDR3 length equals 12 residues. Deletions cut 3 bases from V and 7 bases from J, with 6 bases between. DNA of the CDR3: TGTGCCAGCAGCTTCTGGGGCGGGGAGCTGTTTTTT. This sequence encodes CASSFWGGELFF.

V and J are TRBV30 and TRBJ1-5; 9 bases fit TRBD1. CDR1 is GTSNPN and CDR2 is SVGIG in the germline V gene (reference sequence). V shed 2 bases, J shed 4 bases, and the junction held 9 bases outside the gene matches. The CDR3 loop spans 16 amino acids. The CDR3 DNA reads TGTGCCTGGAGTATATCCACCGGGACAGGGAATCAGCCCCAGCATTTT. Amino acids: CAWSISTGTGNQPQHF.

The V call is TRBV6-5, the J call TRBJ2-1; 10 bases line up with TRBD2. This CDR3 contains 14 residues. J gave up 6 bases and V 5 bases, and 4 bases lay outside the gene matches. Germline CDR1 and CDR2: MNHEY and SVGAGI. CDR3 protein: CASSVGLATNEQFF. CDR3 nucleotides: TGTGCCAGCAGTGTGGGACTAGCGACCAATGAGCAGTTCTTC.

The chain carries TRBV11-2 and TRBJ1-1, with no clear D. Trimming cost V 6 bases and J 1 base, with 18 bases left between them. Germline V gives CDR1 SGHAT, CDR2 FQNNGV. The CDR3 loop spans 16 amino acids. CDR3 sequence reads: CASRPAPGEGNTEAFF. The CDR3 DNA follows: TGTGCCAGCAGACCAGCCCCTGGGGAGGGGAACACTGAAGCTTTCTTT.

The gene calls are TRBV7-9 and TRBJ1-1; D remains ambiguous. Germline V gene sequence: CDR1 SEHNR, CDR2 FQNEAQ (reference sequence). The CDR3 loop spans 15 amino acids. Trimming left V 1 base short and J 1 base short, with 10 bases between. The CDR3 reads CASSLGTAANTEAFF. DNA of the CDR3: TGTGCCAGCAGCTTAGGTACGGCAGCGAACACTGAAGCTTTCTTT.

In its sample, this clone was seen once. The chain combines TRBV11-1 with TRBJ2-7; possibly TRBD2 for D (6 bases). Trimming removed 5 bases from V and 1 base from J, with 21 bases in between. Germline CDR1 SGHAT, CDR2 FQDESV (reference sequence). The CDR3 length is 17 residues. The DNA for the CDR3 is TGTGCCAGCAGCACCTATCCCGACAGACTAGGATCCTACGAGCAGTACTTC. It yields the protein CASSTYPDRLGSYEQYF.

The chain carries TRBV30 and TRBJ1-1; D is unresolved. This CDR3 spans 14 amino acids. V lost 5 bases to trimming and J lost 7 bases, with 20 bases between them. Germline CDR1 reads GTSNPN; CDR2 reads SVGIG (reference sequence). The CDR3: CAWDGLFGGSEAFF. The CDR3 DNA reads as TGTGCCTGGGATGGACTATTTGGAGGGAGTGAAGCTTTCTTT.

Written as DNA, the CDR3 is TGCAGCGTTGAACTAAACCCTTATCAGCCCCAGCATTTT. Protein: CSVELNPYQPQHF. The chain is built from TRBV29-1 and TRBJ1-5; D remains unclear. The V end lost 2 bases, the J end lost 5 bases, and 10 bases lay between the germline ends. This CDR3 has 13 residues. Germline values: CDR1 SQVTM, CDR2 ANQGSEA. The entire variable domain, with the rest obtained from reference TRBV29-1 and TRBJ1-5, is as follows: SAVISQKPSRDICQRGTSLTIQCQVDSQVTMMFWYRQQPGQSLTLIATANQGSEATYESGFVIDKFPISRPNLTFSTLTVSNMSPEDSSIYLCSVELNPYQPQHFGDGTRLSIL.

V usage is TRBV4-1 and J usage is TRBJ2-2, with 13 bases identical to TRBD2. The germline gives CDR1 MGHRA, CDR2 YSYEKL. This CDR3 comprises 18 residues. V gave up 7 bases and J gave up 1 base; unmatched junction bases: 9. The CDR3 region is CASNLRGLAGMNTGELFF. The CDR3 bases are TGCGCCAGCAACCTACGGGGACTAGCGGGGATGAACACCGGGGAGCTGTTTTTT.

The CDR3 region is CAWNHRTVNTEAFF. CDR3 bases: TGTGCCTGGAACCATAGGACGGTGAACACTGAAGCTTTCTTT. The V and J genes are TRBV30 and TRBJ1-1; D remains unclear. This CDR3 spans 14 amino acids. Trimming took 4 bases from V and 0 from J, leaving 12 bases between them. The germline CDR1 and CDR2 sequences are GTSNPN and SVGIG (reference sequence).

The V gene is TRBV7-9, the J gene TRBJ2-1; D is perhaps TRBD2 (7 bases). V was trimmed by 3 bases and J by 2 bases, leaving 14 bases between them. CDR3 length: 16 amino acids. Germline CDR1 is SEHNR and CDR2 is FQNEAQ (reference sequence). This chain's CDR3 is CASSFRGGGTYNEQFF. Here the CDR3 DNA reads TGTGCCAGCAGCTTCAGGGGAGGGGGAACCTACAATGAGCAGTTCTTC.

The CDR3 region has the DNA TGTGCCTGGACGCGGACAGGGGGCAAGAATGAAGCTTTCTTT. Its protein is CAWTRTGGKNEAFF. This chain connects TRBV30 to TRBJ1-1; the match to TRBD1 covers 11 bases. The length of the CDR3 is 14 residues. V trimming: 4 bases; J trimming: 7 bases; junction bases outside the gene matches: 8. Germline-derived CDR1 and CDR2 are GTSNPN and SVGIG (reference sequence).

V usage is TRBV20-1 and J usage is TRBJ2-7; D unresolved. CDR1 is DFQATT, CDR2 SNEGSKA, per germline (reference sequence). V gave up 8 bases and J gave up 3 bases, with 11 bases separating them. This CDR3 comprises 11 residues. The CDR3 here is CSFREGYEQYF. The DNA for the CDR3 is TGCAGTTTTAGGGAAGGCTACGAGCAGTACTTC.

This clone was observed once. The rearrangement links TRBV9 to TRBJ1-3; TRBD1 is a possible D gene (5 bases). V was clipped by 3 bases and J by 2 bases, with 12 bases between them. Germline V gene sequence: CDR1 SGDLS, CDR2 YYNGEE. The CDR3 length is 15 residues. For the CDR3, the DNA is TGTGCCAGCAGCGAGAGGGGAGGGGCTGGAAACACCATATATTTT. Its protein is CASSERGGAGNTIYF.

The gene calls are TRBV23-1 and TRBJ1-2; TRBD1 aligns across 10 bases. TRBV23-1 is an open reading frame whose function is uncertain. The V segment lost 4 bases and the J segment 3 bases; nucleotides outside the gene matches: 5. The CDR3 has 15 amino acids. The CDR3 region has the DNA TGCGCCAGCAGTCCGTCGACAGGGGGCGACTATGGCTACACCTTC. Translated: CASSPSTGGDYGYTF.

Only one count was recorded for this clone. V is TRBV30 and J is TRBJ2-3; 14 positions agree with TRBD2. Trimming at V came to 2 bases and at J to 0 bases, leaving 16 bases not matched to a gene. Germline CDR1 GTSNPN, CDR2 SVGIG (reference sequence). This CDR3 spans 21 amino acids. The CDR3 bases are TGTGCCTGGAGTACTGTAACAGAAGGACTAGCGGGGGGCCCTAGCACAGATACGCAGTATTTT. This gives the protein CAWSTVTEGLAGGPSTDTQYF.

The chain employs TRBV6-5 and TRBJ1-1; D ambiguous. The CDR3 covers 16 residues. Germline V gives CDR1 MNHEY, CDR2 SVGAGI. Trimming removed 2 bases at V and 0 bases at J, with 13 bases between. The chain's CDR3 is CASSYGVSGVNTEAFF. In nucleotides, the CDR3 is TGTGCCAGCAGTTACGGGGTTAGCGGGGTGAACACTGAAGCTTTCTTT.

The J gene is TRBJ2-1, the V gene TRBV5-6; the match to TRBD2 covers 13 bases. The V gene end was trimmed by 2 bases and the J gene end by 6 bases; junction bases not matched to a gene: 5. This CDR3 spans 16 amino acids. Germline assignment: CDR1 SGHDT and CDR2 YYEEEE. Here the CDR3 DNA reads TGTGCCAGCAGCTTTGGACTAGCGGGAGTCGTCAATGAGCAGTTCTTC. Amino acid sequence: CASSFGLAGVVNEQFF.

The V and J genes are TRBV5-1 and TRBJ2-5; D is uncertain. Germline V lookup: CDR1 SGHRS, CDR2 YFSETQ. The CDR3 contains 15 residues. V gave up 0 bases and J gave up 2 bases, with 11 bases separating them. CDR3 residues: CASSLGLSLQETQYF. DNA for the CDR3: TGCGCCAGCAGCTTGGGGCTCAGCCTACAAGAGACCCAGTACTTC.

The J gene is TRBJ2-7, the V gene TRBV7-2; 8 bases are a match to TRBD2. This CDR3 is built from 16 residues. CDR1 is SGHTA and CDR2 is FQGNSA in the germline V gene. V was pared by 3 bases and J by 0 bases, with 7 bases of the junction left unmatched. The DNA of the CDR3 is TGTGCCAGCAGCTTGGAATCTAGCGGGTTCTCCTACGAGCAGTACTTC. Translation: CASSLESSGFSYEQYF.

The rearrangement links TRBV30 to TRBJ1-6; 9 nucleotides line up with TRBD1. V was clipped by 3 bases and J by 7 bases; unmatched bases: 1. Germline assignment: CDR1 GTSNPN and CDR2 SVGIG (reference sequence). The length of the CDR3 is 13 residues. The DNA for the CDR3 is TGTGCCTGGAGGGGACAGGGAAATTCACCCCTCCACTTT. Translation gives CAWRGQGNSPLHF.

The chain carries TRBV18 and TRBJ2-7, with 12 nucleotides matching TRBD1. The CDR3 loop spans 15 amino acids. CDR1 KGHSH and CDR2 LQKENI come from the germline V gene. Losses at the gene ends were 3 bases for V and 2 bases for J; bases not matched to a gene: 2. CDR3 loop: CASSPRDRGPYEQYF. The CDR3 region has the DNA TGTGCCAGCTCACCCCGGGACAGGGGGCCCTACGAGCAGTACTTC.

Note on this clone: A read error may account for a junction end that differs from germline. V is TRBV7-7 and J is TRBJ1-2; TRBD1 aligns across 9 bases. Germline V CDR1 and CDR2: SSHAT, FNYEAQ (reference sequence). The CDR3 contains 15 residues. The CDR3 loop reads CASSLGWDRDYGYTF. CDR3 coding DNA: TGTGCTAGCAGCTTAGGATGGGACAGGGACTATGGCTACACCTTC.

The CDR3 coding sequence is TGTGCCAGCATCAAATTAGGGGCAGGGAACACTGAAGCTTTCTTT. Translation: CASIKLGAGNTEAFF. V is TRBV11-2 and J is TRBJ1-1, with D tentatively TRBD1 (5 bases). The CDR3 is made up of 15 amino acids. Trimming left V 7 bases short and J 1 base short, with 16 bases between. Germline CDR1 is SGHAT and CDR2 is FQNNGV.

The J gene is TRBJ1-5, the V gene TRBV9; weak D call: TRBD1 (6 bases). Germline CDR1 SGDLS, CDR2 YYNGEE. The CDR3 covers 14 residues. Trimming took 3 bases from V and 7 from J, leaving 14 bases between them. The CDR3 protein is CASSDSGAGQPQHF. CDR3 DNA sequence: TGTGCCAGCAGCGACTCAGGGGCGGGGCAGCCCCAGCATTTT.

The chain couples TRBV6-6 to TRBJ1-5, with D maybe TRBD1 (5 bases). Germline assignment: CDR1 MNHNY and CDR2 SVGAGI (reference sequence). This CDR3 spans 14 amino acids. The germline V and J ends were trimmed by 4 bases and 7 bases, with 14 bases remaining between them. In DNA, the CDR3 is TGTGCCAGCAGTTTAAACTCAGGGAACCAGCCCCAGCATTTT. Its translation: CASSLNSGNQPQHF.

The chain links TRBV7-6 to TRBJ1-4, with D hard to call. V lost 9 bases to trimming and J lost 3 bases, with 2 bases between them. The CDR3 is 10 amino acids. Germline-derived CDR1 and CDR2 are SGHVS and FNYEAQ. The CDR3 sequence is CASPNEKLFF. CDR3 coding DNA: TGTGCCAGTCCTAATGAAAAACTGTTTTTT.

This rearrangement joins TRBV27 to TRBJ2-2, with TRBD1 identical over 7 bases. CDR3 size: 15 residues. After removal of 5 bases from V and 1 base from J, the junction contained 4 bases not matched to a gene. CDR1 MNHEY and CDR2 SMNVEV come from the germline V gene (reference sequence). The CDR3 is CASSVRTGNTGELFF. The CDR3 DNA reads TGTGCCAGCAGTGTCCGGACAGGGAACACCGGGGAGCTGTTTTTT.

The genes are TRBV5-1 and TRBJ2-7; possibly TRBD1 for D (5 bases). CDR1 and CDR2 from the germline V gene are SGHRS and YFSETQ. The length of the CDR3 is 14 residues. Trimming left V 0 bases short and J 5 bases short, with 12 bases between. CDR3 nucleotides: TGCGCCAGCAGCTTGGGGCTGCTCAGGGACGAGCAGTACTTC. It encodes CASSLGLLRDEQYF. The full variable domain, completed using reference TRBV5-1 and TRBJ2-7, is KAGVTQTPRYLIKTRGQQVTLSCSPISGHRSVSWYQQTPGQGLQFLFEYFSETQRNKGNFPGRFSGRQFSNSRSEMNVSTLELGDSALYLCASSLGLLRDEQYFGPGTRLTVT.

This clone was observed a handful of times. The V gene is TRBV27, the J gene TRBJ2-7; 8 nucleotides agree with TRBD2. The CDR3 contains 15 residues. With V trimmed by 5 bases and J by 5 bases, 11 bases remained unmatched. The germline CDR1 and CDR2 sequences are MNHEY and SMNVEV (reference sequence). DNA of the CDR3: TGTGCCAGCAGTAGGGCTTTAGCGGGACACGACGAGCAGTACTTC. This encodes CASSRALAGHDEQYF.